The clone carrying this TCR beta chain was observed a few times. As yet, its antigen is unknown. This specimen comes from a study of beta chain features in type 1 diabetes. Study-wide findings and caveats: PCR might favor shorter templates, equally in patients and controls. Patients with Type 1 diabetes showed moderately but significantly shorter TCRB CDR3s in all four CD4+ subsets.

The V end lost 5 bases, the J end lost 4 bases, and 14 bases lay between the germline ends. The CDR3 consists of 13 residues. Looked up from germline, CDR1 is SQVTM and CDR2 is ANQGSEA. Every isolated RNA sample was fully reverse transcribed, so sequencing captured expressed TCRB transcripts. Here immunoSEQ multiplex PCR was the method, and the copy in TCRdb shows in-frame clones only, minus some. The repertoire holds 350,000 to 450,000 clones, with around an eighth as singletons. Sequencing used naive CD4+ T cells from blood. The chain has TRBV29-1 and TRBJ1-2; tentative D call: TRBD1 (6 bases). The TCR sequence derives from a woman aged 18-30 years with type 1 diabetes. CDR3 bases: TGCAGCGTTCCTGAGGGGGTCGGCTATGGCTACACCTTC. Protein sequence: CSVPEGVGYGYTF.